This T cell receptor (beta chain) was captured in a study of T cells expressing NK-cell markers (dated by TCRdb to the early 2020s). Study-level background: In sorted CD3+CD56+NKG2C+, CD3+CD56+NKG2C- and CD3+CD56-NKG2C+ T-cell subsets from 7 or 8 donors, TCR beta-chain repertoires were profiled. Of the eight sequenced donors, seven were found to be HCMV-seropositive and one was found to be HCMV-seronegative. The study sequenced eight donors, all healthy volunteers chosen at random: three men and five women. Sequencing of the libraries produced 2 x 150 bp reads on Illumina HiSeq 2000/2500, MiSeq or NextSeq. Summary of the overall study and its limitations: In a handful of donors, the dominant CD3+CD56+NKG2C+ clonotypes ranked among the top 10 CD8+ clonotypes, making up 1.0-7.0% of CD8+ T cells. Whether the expanded NKG2C-expressing T cell clones were specific for HCMV antigens was left unclear. Those dominant clonotypes were again the most abundant among CD3+CD56-NKG2C+ cells in several donors, at about 25-65%.

Instrument on record: Illumina HiSeq 2000. TCR beta cDNA libraries were made by 5'RACE template switching that added a universal primer site and unique molecular identifiers. cDNA synthesis was primed from the TCR beta constant segment and was followed by two successive PCR amplification steps. The source study handled its data this way. Reads were demultiplexed and grouped by UMI with MIGEC, and clonotypes were assembled and quantified with MiTCR. To exclude erroneous sequences, only TCR cDNA sequences supported by at least two reads were retained. The tcR package was used for downstream repertoire analysis, and clonotypes were matched between fractions using CDR3 nucleotide sequence together with V segment. VDJmatch was used to annotate antigen specificity against VDJdb, with one amino acid substitution in CDR3 allowed. Following reprocessing of the reads by TCRdb, the data hold one row per CDR3 protein sequence and no DNA is available. The V and J calls and clone size are TCRdb's, not the authors'. The sample's table lists a count of about 430,000 distinct CDR3 sequences. The ten top clones hold more than 1.4% of the sample.

Notes on this clonotype: Its antigen is not yet known.

HCMV serostatus was determined by detecting HCMV-specific IgG in serum with a commercial ELISA kit. Ficoll density gradient centrifugation was used to isolate peripheral blood mononuclear cells from blood. From the germline V gene (reference sequence), CDR1 is SEHNR and CDR2 is FQNEAQ. The CDR3 sequence holds 15 residues, the cysteine and phenylalanine included. The entry carries no DNA sequence. The sample consisted of blood T cells: a sorted CD56 or NKG2C T cell subset, CD4+ or CD8+ T cells, or bulk PBMC T cells (not recorded which). The clonotype comes from a woman aged 45-59 years in good health. Donor details come from another sample of the same person, matched by shared clones. The chain was built from TRBV7-9 and TRBJ2-3; with no DNA, the TCRdb D assignment of TRBD1 cannot be verified. The CDR3 reads as follows: CASSLPGQLSDTQYF.